The rows below give T cell receptor beta chains drawn from one sample of a study of tumor-infiltrating lymphocytes in glioblastoma multiforme. One entry per CDR3 protein, called by TCRdb with MiXCR from the multiplex PCR reads. In the table there are some 13,000 distinct CDR3 sequences, under 70% of which are singletons. The sample was brain tumor tissue. Receptors originate from a male donor with glioblastoma. CDR3s include the opening cysteine and the closing phenylalanine or tryptophan. The order of the fields is clone size, J gene, D gene, V gene, CDR3 protein, CDR3 DNA. The D gene is left open where the match is weak. Rows may omit the clone size; those that give it use once, few, many or a size class.

-,TRBJ1-5,-,TRBV2,CASSVSPFNQPQHF,TGTGCCAGCAGTGTCAGCCCTTTCAATCAGCCCCAGCATTTT
-,TRBJ2-1,TRBD2,TRBV11-2,CASNLDVAGSYNGQFF,TGTGCCAGCAACTTAGATGTAGCGGGCTCCTACAATGGGCAGTTCTTC
-,TRBJ2-1,-,TRBV6-5,CVSSYSGGDEQFF,TGTGTCAGCAGTTACTCGGGCGGGGATGAGCAGTTCTTC
-,TRBJ1-2,TRBD1,TRBV11-2,CASSLQGGAYGYTF,TGTGCCAGCAGCTTACAGGGGGGGGCCTATGGCTACACCTTC
-,TRBJ1-4,TRBD1,TRBV10-3,CATNDRESEKLFF,TGTGCCACCAATGACAGGGAGAGTGAAAAACTTTTTTTT
-,TRBJ2-7,TRBD1,TRBV4-1,CASSQDRVREQYF,TGCGCCAGCAGCCAGGACAGGGTGAGGGAGCAGTACTTC
-,TRBJ2-1,-,TRBV4-1,CASSRWTGRSSYNEQFF,TGCGCCAGCAGCCGGTGGACTGGAAGGAGCTCCTACAATGAGCAGTTCTTC
medium-sized,TRBJ1-2,TRBD1,TRBV20-1,CSARLTGVGSYGYTF,TGCAGTGCTAGATTGACAGGGGTGGGCTCTTATGGCTACACCTTC
medium-sized,TRBJ2-7,TRBD1,TRBV29-1,CSVIQGTSYEQYF,TGCAGCGTAATACAGGGGACCTCCTACGAGCAGTACTTC
-,TRBJ2-5,-,TRBV2,CASSQRTTKETQYF,TGTGCCAGCAGTCAGAGGACTACTAAAGAGACCCAGTACTTC
-,TRBJ1-2,-,TRBV10-3,CAISYRVTSRGDGYTF,TGTGCCATCAGTTATCGAGTTACGTCCCGGGGCGATGGCTACACCTTC
medium-sized,TRBJ2-3,-,TRBV20-1,CSARDSDTQYF,TGCAGTGCTAGAGATTCGGATACGCAGTATTTT
-,TRBJ2-7,TRBD1,TRBV5-5,CASSEGTGFGEQYF,TGTGCCAGCAGCGAGGGGACAGGGTTCGGCGAGCAGTACTTC
-,TRBJ2-5,-,TRBV20-1,CSARGTDQETQYF,TGCAGTGCTAGAGGGACGGACCAAGAGACCCAGTACTTC
-,TRBJ2-5,TRBD1,TRBV5-6,CASSYGTGQETQYF,TGTGCCAGCAGCTATGGGACAGGGCAAGAGACCCAGTACTTC
-,TRBJ2-2,-,TRBV6-1,CASRRDPLTGELFF,TGTGCCAGCAGGAGGGACCCCCTCACCGGGGAGCTGTTTTTT
-,TRBJ2-7,-,TRBV11-2,CASSLGTIYEQYF,TGTGCCAGCAGCCTTGGGACGATTTACGAGCAGTACTTC
medium-sized,TRBJ2-5,TRBD1,TRBV4-1,CASSHTLGRVGGRETQYF,TGCGCCAGCAGCCACACGTTGGGGAGAGTAGGGGGCCGGGAGACCCAGTACTTC
-,TRBJ1-6,-,TRBV11-2,CVSSAGQYNSPLHF,TGTGTCAGCAGCGCCGGACAGTATAATTCACCCCTCCACTTT
medium-sized,TRBJ2-1,TRBD2,TRBV6-1,CASSVLAGFGNEQFF,TGTGCCAGCAGTGTCCTAGCGGGATTTGGCAATGAGCAGTTCTTC
-,TRBJ1-1,-,TRBV11-2,CASSLVRGVAFF,TGTGCCAGCAGCTTAGTACGGGGGGTAGCTTTCTTT
-,TRBJ2-1,-,TRBV29-1,CSVFRESRRGRLGNEQFF,TGCAGCGTTTTCCGCGAGTCTCGGAGGGGTCGTTTAGGGAATGAGCAGTTCTTC
-,TRBJ2-7,-,TRBV20-1,CRANSRGEDEQYF,TGCAGAGCTAATAGTCGAGGGGAGGACGAGCAGTACTTC
-,TRBJ2-7,-,TRBV29-1,CSVEGTVNPHGQYF,TGCAGCGTTGAAGGGACAGTGAACCCCCACGGGCAATACTTC
-,TRBJ2-7,-,TRBV11-3,CASSAELNEQYF,TGTGCCAGCAGCGCCGAGTTGAACGAGCAGTACTTC
medium-sized,TRBJ2-7,-,TRBV12-3/TRBV12-4,CASSLRPGEQYF,TGTGCCAGCAGTTTAAGGCCGGGAGAGCAGTACTTC
-,TRBJ2-2,TRBD2,TRBV11-2,CASTPSFDQGLAVSTGELFF,TGTGCCAGCACCCCCTCATTCGACCAAGGGCTAGCGGTAAGCACTGGGGAGCTGTTTTTT
medium-sized,TRBJ1-1,-,TRBV7-9,CASSSGSNTEAFF,TGTGCCAGCAGCTCCGGCAGCAACACTGAAGCTTTCTTT
few,TRBJ1-2,-,TRBV9,CASSAEGANYGYTF,TGTGCCAGCAGCGCCGAAGGGGCAAACTATGGCTACACCTTC
-,TRBJ2-3,-,TRBV20-1,CSALRRGTTLNTQYF,TGCAGTGCCCTACGGAGAGGGACGACCTTAAATACGCAGTATTTT
-,TRBJ2-1,-,TRBV6-1,CASSLETSLYDQFF,TGTGCCAGCAGTTTAGAAACTAGTTTGTATGATCAGTTCTTC
-,TRBJ1-5,TRBD1,TRBV4-2,CASSQAGTGAQPQHF,TGTGCCAGCAGCCAAGCCGGGACAGGGGCTCAGCCCCAGCATTTT
many,TRBJ2-1,-,TRBV5-1,CASSLGFYNEQFF,TGCGCCAGCAGCTTGGGATTCTACAATGAGCAGTTCTTC
-,TRBJ2-7,TRBD1,TRBV6-5,CASSLRTGAGHEQYF,TGTGCCAGCAGCCTTCGGACAGGGGCCGGGCACGAGCAGTACTTC
medium-sized,TRBJ1-2,-,TRBV5-5,CASSSGHHYGYTF,TGTGCCAGCAGCTCAGGACACCACTATGGCTACACCTTC
few,TRBJ1-1,-,TRBV14,CASSQVKGHTGAFF,TGTGCCAGCAGCCAAGTCAAGGGGCACACTGGAGCTTTCTTC
many,TRBJ2-3,TRBD2,TRBV28,CASSPGGASTDTQYF,TGTGCCAGCAGCCCGGGGGGGGCGTCCACAGATACGCAGTATTTT
-,TRBJ1-6,-,TRBV6-1,CASSELDPRRDSPLHF,TGTGCCAGCAGTGAACTGGACCCAAGAAGGGATTCACCCCTCCACTTT
-,TRBJ2-7,-,TRBV29-1,CSVEGQHEQYF,TGCAGCGTTGAGGGACAACACGAGCAGTACTTC
-,TRBJ2-3,TRBD1,TRBV20-1,CSAREPTGGDTGTQYF,TGCAGTGCTAGAGAACCGACAGGGGGAGACACAGGTACGCAGTATTTT
-,TRBJ1-6,-,TRBV5-4,CASSRVGGINSSLHF,TGTGCCAGCAGCAGGGTAGGGGGGATTAATTCATCCCTCCACTTT
-,TRBJ2-3,-,TRBV4-2,CASSQESGHTQYF,TGTGCCAGCAGCCAAGAGTCGGGGCATACGCAGTATTTT
-,TRBJ1-1,TRBD1,TRBV11-2,CASSLVQGVAFF,TGTGCCAGCAGCTTAGTACAGGGGGTAGCTTTCTTT
many,TRBJ2-1,-,TRBV4-2,CASSQDPGREQFF,TGTGCCAGCAGCCAAGATCCGGGCCGCGAGCAGTTCTTC
-,TRBJ2-3,TRBD2,TRBV20-1,CSASRGGAGDTQYF,TGCAGTGCCAGCCGCGGGGGGGCCGGCGATACGCAGTATTTT
-,TRBJ2-5,-,TRBV20-1,CSASFGGSINGTQYF,TGCAGTGCTAGTTTTGGAGGGAGTATTAATGGGACCCAGTACTTC